The 20 T cell receptor beta chains below all came from one sample that was sequenced in a study of regulatory T cells in long-lasting Graves disease. Both iRepertoire HTBI primers and Arm-PCR of CDR3 regions were used to build the TCR beta libraries. MiXCR, applied by TCRdb to the multiplex PCR reads, yields one record per CDR3 protein. This sample carries roughly 420,000 distinct CDR3 sequences, about 16% of them seen once, and the ten largest clones take approximately 12%. The time point was: newly diagnosed GD, antithyroid drugs for less than 3 months. RNA isolated from PBMCs was used to make the TCR library. The same sample was also studied in work on T cells in Graves' hyperthyroidism and ophthalmopathy.

The sequencing used peripheral blood mononuclear cells (PBMCs), collected at new diagnosis, from a patient treated with antithyroid drugs. These receptors all come from a woman in her twenties or thirties with Graves disease.

This clonotype appeared a few times. In DNA, the CDR3 is TGCGCCAGCAGGGGGACAGGGTGGGTTTGGGACCAAGAGACCCAGTACTTC. Encoded protein: CASRGTGWVWDQETQYF. The chain links TRBV10-2 to TRBJ2-5; 9 bases match TRBD1. The V and J ends lost 6 bases and 0 bases, in that order; junction bases with no gene match: 11. The CDR3 totals 17 residues. CDR1 and CDR2 from the germline V gene are WSHSY and SAAADI.

The sample holds a few counts of this clonotype. J is TRBJ2-5 and V is TRBV15; D remains ambiguous. Germline CDR1 reads LNHNV; CDR2 reads YYDKDF (reference sequence). The CDR3 extends over 13 amino acids. V lost 4 bases to trimming and J lost 2 bases, with 8 bases between them. CDR3 coding DNA: TGTGCCACCAGCAAACAGCTTCAAGAGACCCAGTACTTC. This encodes CATSKQLQETQYF. Full variable domain (outside the CDR3, taken from reference TRBV15 and TRBJ2-5): DAMVIQNPRYQVTQFGKPVTLSCSQTLNHNVMYWYQQKSSQAPKLLFHYYDKDFNNEADTPDNFQSRRPNTSFCFLDIRSPGLGDTAMYLCATSKQLQETQYFGPGTRLLVL.

The V call is TRBV20-1, the J call TRBJ2-7, with a weak D call TRBD2 (5 bases). This CDR3 region has 14 residues. The germline V and J ends were trimmed by 0 bases and 3 bases, with 12 bases remaining between them. The V gene's germline CDR1 is DFQATT and CDR2 SNEGSKA (reference sequence). The CDR3 sequence is CSARDPAANYEQYF. The DNA of the CDR3 is TGCAGTGCTAGAGATCCAGCGGCTAACTACGAGCAGTACTTC.

This clonotype was counted many times. This chain connects TRBV28 to TRBJ2-1; 8 positions agree with TRBD1. CDR1 is MDHEN and CDR2 is SYDVKM in the germline V gene. This CDR3 contains 14 residues. With 5 bases clipped from V and 7 bases from J, the junction kept 7 bases outside the gene matches. CDR3 bases: TGTGCCAGCAGTAATGGACAGGGTACGAATGAGCAGTTCTTC. Protein sequence: CASSNGQGTNEQFF.

The chain couples TRBV14 to TRBJ2-1, with 11 bases lining up with TRBD2. The CDR3 contains 17 residues. Trimming cost V 4 bases and J 6 bases; bases outside gene matches: 11. In germline, CDR1 is SGHDN, CDR2 FVKESK. CDR3: CASSLLGELAGGNEQFF. The CDR3 DNA reads as TGTGCCAGCAGCCTGCTGGGGGAGCTAGCGGGAGGCAATGAGCAGTTCTTC.

In its sample, this clonotype was seen many times. The gene calls are TRBV18 and TRBJ1-2; no clear D gene. Per the germline V gene, CDR1 is KGHSH and CDR2 is LQKENI. The V gene lost 5 bases and the J gene lost 2 bases, with 15 bases spanning the gap. The CDR3 extends over 15 amino acids. The CDR3 is CASSLTSGSNYGYTF. In nucleotides, the CDR3 is TGTGCCAGCTCATTGACTAGCGGCAGCAACTATGGCTACACCTTC.

This clonotype was observed many times. The chain links TRBV20-1 to TRBJ2-5; the match to TRBD2 covers 7 bases. Germline V lookup: CDR1 DFQATT, CDR2 SNEGSKA (reference sequence). CDR3 length: 17 residues. Trimming removed 0 bases from V and 2 bases from J; junction bases left unmatched: 12. CDR3 amino acids: CSARDRLGLAAQETQYF. CDR3 coding DNA: TGCAGTGCTAGAGATCGGTTGGGGCTAGCGGCTCAAGAGACCCAGTACTTC.

This clonotype came up many times. The chain recombines TRBV6-2 or TRBV6-3 with TRBJ2-1; 10 positions agree with TRBD2. Germline CDR1 MNHEY, CDR2 SVGEGT. This CDR3 is 14 amino acids long. After removal of 7 bases from V and 2 bases from J, the junction contained 2 bases not matched to a gene. The CDR3 protein is CASKREGAYNEQFF. Written as DNA, the CDR3 is TGTGCCAGCAAGCGGGAGGGCGCCTACAATGAGCAGTTCTTC.

The chain joins TRBV7-8 to TRBJ2-4; D gene unclear. Trimming removed 2 bases from V and 0 bases from J, with 23 bases in between. The V gene's germline CDR1 is SGHVS and CDR2 FQNEAQ. CDR3 length: 20 residues. The CDR3 coding sequence is TGTGCCAGCAGCTTAAGGCCATACAGCGCCCAAAACTTAGCCAAAAACATTCAGTACTTC. Translated: CASSLRPYSAQNLAKNIQYF.

The chain employs TRBV10-3 and TRBJ2-2; no clear D. With 4 bases removed from V and 6 bases from J, the gap between germline ends came to 15 bases. There are 15 residues in the CDR3. CDR1 and CDR2 (germline): ENHRY, SYGVKD. The CDR3 is CAISGGGPMAGELFF. In nucleotides, the CDR3 is TGTGCCATCAGTGGGGGTGGCCCTATGGCCGGGGAGCTGTTTTTT.

As to this clonotype: Compared with germline, one end of the junction differs, possibly owing to a read error. The J gene is TRBJ1-5, the V gene TRBV20-1; D is ambiguous. Germline values: CDR1 DFQATT, CDR2 SNEGSKA (reference sequence). CDR3 length: 12 amino acids. The CDR3 sequence is CGARETRSPQHF. DNA for the CDR3: TGCGGTGCTAGAGAGACTAGATCCCCCCAGCATTTT.

This clonotype was recorded many times. This chain links TRBV9 with TRBJ1-3; D gene ambiguous. From germline, CDR1 is SGDLS and CDR2 YYNGEE. The CDR3 loop spans 17 amino acids. Trimming stripped 4 bases from V and 0 bases from J, with 17 bases between. The CDR3 DNA reads TGTGCCAGCAGCCAAATGACGGGTATCCACTCTGGAAACACCATATATTTT. Its protein product is CASSQMTGIHSGNTIYF.

The V call is TRBV9, the J call TRBJ1-4; 8 bases are a match to TRBD1. V shed 4 bases, J shed 8 bases, and the junction held 4 bases outside the gene matches. The length of the CDR3 is 13 residues. Germline CDR1 SGDLS, CDR2 YYNGEE. The CDR3 DNA follows: TGTGCCAGCAGCACCCGACAGGGGGAAAAACTGTTTTTT. Amino acid sequence: CASSTRQGEKLFF.

This clonotype was observed many times. One junction end does not reproduce the germline sequence, and a read error may be involved. This chain joins TRBV7-3 and TRBJ1-1; TRBD1 matches 7 bases. Germline CDR1 reads SGHTA; CDR2 reads FQGTGA. The CDR3 has 16 residues. The CDR3 DNA follows: TGTGCCAGCAGCTTAGGAGACAGGGTTATGAAGACTGAAGCTTTCTTT. The encoded protein is CASSLGDRVMKTEAFF.

As regards this clonotype: A read error may account for a junction end that differs from germline. This rearrangement joins TRBV25-1 to TRBJ2-3; weak D call: TRBD2 (7 bases). There are 14 residues in the CDR3. Germline V gene sequence: CDR1 MGHDK, CDR2 SYGVNS. The chain's CDR3 is CASTGATSTGTQYF. The CDR3 coding sequence is TGTGCCAGCACGGGGGCGACTAGCACAGGTACGCAGTATTTT.

The V call is TRBV28, the J call TRBJ2-5; D ambiguous. The CDR3 covers 11 residues. V shed 6 bases and J shed 7 bases, with 9 bases lying between them. Per the germline V gene, CDR1 is MDHEN and CDR2 is SYDVKM. CDR3 sequence reads: CASRVDRTQYF. The DNA for the CDR3 is TGTGCCAGCAGGGTGGACCGGACCCAGTACTTC.

In its sample, this clonotype was seen many times. The chain joins TRBV2 to TRBJ2-1, with TRBD2 as a possible D gene (5 bases). This CDR3 spans 13 amino acids. CDR1 and CDR2 (germline): SNHLY, FYNNEI. V was trimmed by 8 bases and J by 5 bases, leaving 13 bases between them. CDR3 nucleotide sequence: TGTGCCAGCGACCCGGGAATGAACAATGAGCAGTTCTTC. It translates to CASDPGMNNEQFF.

There are many counts of this clonotype. The chain couples TRBV12-3 or TRBV12-4 to TRBJ1-4; 7 positions agree with TRBD1. V gave up 6 bases and J gave up 10 bases; unmatched junction bases: 5. CDR3 length: 12 residues. CDR3 DNA: TGTGCCAGCAGCGTTCCAGGGGGAAAACTGTTTTTT. Translated: CASSVPGGKLFF.

Ten or more counts support this clonotype. The chain has TRBV11-1 and TRBJ2-7; no clear D gene. The V end was cut by 2 bases, the J end by 0 bases, with 11 bases between. There are 15 residues in the CDR3. Germline V gene lookup returns CDR1 SGHAT and CDR2 FQDESV (reference sequence). CDR3 in amino acids: CASSLIGQNSYEQYF. CDR3 sequence (DNA): TGTGCCAGCAGCTTAATCGGCCAGAACTCCTACGAGCAGTACTTC.

This clonotype was found many times. The chain uses TRBV2 and TRBJ2-1; D possibly corresponds to TRBD1 (5 bases). Trimming stripped 8 bases from V and 6 bases from J, with 8 bases between. The CDR3 has 11 amino acids. CDR1 and CDR2 (germline): SNHLY, FYNNEI. The CDR3 sequence: CASHRSNEQFF. In DNA, the CDR3 is TGTGCCAGCCACAGGAGCAATGAGCAGTTCTTC.